These 3 T cell receptor beta chains were all obtained from the same sample, sequenced in a study of cytomegalovirus exposure and HLA in healthy donors. The primer mix had 60 Vbeta and 13 Jbeta primers. Data came from immunoSEQ multiplex PCR; TCRdb stores just in-frame clones and leaves some out. This sample has approximately 100,000 clones; about 76% occur once, and the top ten carry roughly 2%. Sequencing used PBMCs. These TCRs come from a woman younger than 45 in good health and CMV-seronegative.

This chain joins TRBV29-1 and TRBJ2-3, with D maybe TRBD1 (5 bases). V was clipped by 1 base and J by 2 bases, with 10 bases between them. Per germline, CDR1 SQVTM and CDR2 ANQGSEA. This CDR3 has 14 amino acids. CDR3 loop: CSVEGRAPTDTQYF. DNA of the CDR3: TGCAGCGTTGAAGGCAGGGCCCCCACAGATACGCAGTATTTT.

CDR3 in DNA: TGTGCCAGCAGCCCGCTCCGACAGGGAGCTATACAGCCCCAGCATTTT. It encodes CASSPLRQGAIQPQHF. This sequence joins TRBV27 and TRBJ1-5; TRBD1 matches 7 bases. The J segment lost 7 bases and the V segment lost 6 bases, leaving 15 bases of the junction unmatched. The CDR3 is 16 residues long. Germline lookup yields CDR1 MNHEY and CDR2 SMNVEV (reference sequence).

V gene TRBV28 combines with J gene TRBJ1-1; possible D gene TRBD1, 5 bases. V lost 5 bases and J lost 10, with 14 bases in between. Germline CDR1 is MDHEN and CDR2 is SYDVKM. CDR3 length: 12 residues. The DNA for the CDR3 is TGTGCCAGCAGTCTTCGGACCGGGGGAGCTTTCTTT. This sequence encodes CASSLRTGGAFF.